Following are 6 T cell receptor beta chains from one sample sequenced in a study of CD8+CD57+ T cells in acquired aplastic anemia (dated by TCRdb to 2016 to 2019). Patients chosen for sequencing had shown expansion of CD8+CD57+ cells by flow cytometry. The reads were generated on an Illumina HiSeq 2000. Genomic DNA was used as template for profiling of TCR beta VDJ combinations and CDR3 sequences. TCRdb reanalyzed the raw reads on its own, using fastp at Q25 for trimming and MiXCR for clone calling, and kept in-frame beta chains. Rows matching on CDR3 protein sequence are summarized as one entry with the most common DNA and genes. The sample table holds roughly 220,000 distinct CDR3 sequences, of which 65% were seen once. Roughly 62% of the sample is held by the ten biggest clonotypes. Sequences were obtained from sorted CD4+, CD8+, or CD8+CD57+ T cells (not recorded which) from PBMCs. These receptors were taken from a human donor with aplastic anemia.

This clonotype was seen more than once but under ten times. Being one base from a much bigger clone, this may be a read error. J is TRBJ2-7 and V is TRBV4-1, with 7 bases fitting TRBD2. CDR1 MGHRA and CDR2 YSYEKL come from the germline V gene. The CDR3 length is 14 residues. The DNA for the CDR3 is TGCGCCAGCAGCCAAGAAGCGGGAACCTACAAGCAGTACTTC. Its protein product is CASSQEAGTYKQYF.

Only one count was recorded for this clonotype. The CDR3 sequence: CASSLSEGSSYEQYF. For the CDR3, the DNA is TGTGCCAGCAGTTTATCCGAGGGGAGCTCCTACGAGCAGTACTTC. This chain connects TRBV12-3 or TRBV12-4 to TRBJ2-7; D is perhaps TRBD1 or TRBD2 (5 bases each). This CDR3 region has 15 residues. V gave up 2 bases and J gave up 0 bases, with 11 bases separating them.

This clonotype was seen a handful of times. The chain recombines TRBV15 with TRBJ2-1; possible D gene TRBD2, 5 bases. V was trimmed by 3 bases and J by 4 bases, leaving 22 bases between them. This CDR3 has 18 residues. In germline, CDR1 is LNHNV, CDR2 YYDKDF (reference sequence). In nucleotides, the CDR3 is TGTGCCACCAGCAGCTCCAGGTCGGTACGGGGAGCTTACAATGAGCAGTTCTTC. Protein sequence: CATSSSRSVRGAYNEQFF. Combining the CDR3 with reference TRBV15 and TRBJ2-1 gives the whole variable domain DAMVIQNPRYQVTQFGKPVTLSCSQTLNHNVMYWYQQKSSQAPKLLFHYYDKDFNNEADTPDNFQSRRPNTSFCFLDIRSPGLGDTAMYLCATSSSRSVRGAYNEQFFGPGTRLTVL.

This clonotype was counted once. The genes are TRBV7-8 and TRBJ2-5, with a tentative D call TRBD2 (7 bases). V lost 5 bases and J 2 bases, leaving 30 bases between the germline ends. This CDR3 is built from 20 residues. In germline, CDR1 is SGHVS, CDR2 FQNEAQ. The CDR3, as DNA: TGTGCCAGCAGCCCAGAGGGGGGGGCAGGGCGCGGTAATGTACAAGAGACCCAGTACTTC. Translated, it gives CASSPEGGAGRGNVQETQYF.

V is TRBV10-2 and J is TRBJ1-2; perhaps TRBD1 as D (5 bases). The CDR3 has 14 residues. The germline V gene encodes CDR1 WSHSY and CDR2 SAAADI. V shed 0 bases and J shed 2 bases, with 7 bases lying between them. The CDR3 nucleotides are TGCGCCAGCAGTGAGTCGACAGTAAACTATGGCTACACCTTC. Encoded protein: CASSESTVNYGYTF.

This clonotype was detected only a few times. This chain links TRBV9 with TRBJ2-7, with a weak D call TRBD1 (5 bases). In germline, CDR1 is SGDLS, CDR2 YYNGEE. There are 12 residues in the CDR3. The V and J ends lost 4 bases and 4 bases respectively, with 9 bases between them. The chain's CDR3 is CASSQTAYEQYF. The CDR3 DNA reads TGTGCCAGCAGCCAGACAGCTTACGAGCAGTACTTC.